These 21 T cell receptor beta chains were all obtained from the same sample, sequenced in a study of T cells in Graves' hyperthyroidism and ophthalmopathy. RNA transcripts were the template for amplifying TCR beta CDR3 regions. The HTBI primer set was used in a first-round RT-PCR of the TCR CDR3. MiXCR was run by TCRdb on the multiplex PCR reads, yielding one entry per CDR3 protein. The sample contains approximately 700,000 distinct CDR3 sequences, roughly 45% of which appear only once. Sequencing used peripheral blood or thyroid tissue (not recorded which). Receptor source: an adult man with Graves' disease, either hyperthyroidism or ophthalmopathy (not recorded which).

The CDR3 protein is CASSLEPGFRNEKLFF. CDR3 DNA: TGTGCCAGCAGCCTGGAACCGGGTTTTCGTAATGAAAAACTGTTTTTT. The chain combines TRBV7-8 with TRBJ1-4, with D uncertain. CDR3 length: 16 amino acids. Germline V CDR1 and CDR2: SGHVS, FQNEAQ. Trimming cost V 5 bases and J 4 bases, with 17 bases left between them. Full variable domain (rest looked up from reference TRBV7-8 and TRBJ1-4): GAGVSQSPRYKVAKRGQDVALRCDPISGHVSLFWYQQALGQGPEFLTYFQNEAQLDKSGLPSDRFFAERPEGSVSTLKIQRTQQEDSAVYLCASSLEPGFRNEKLFFGSGTQLSVL.

V gene TRBV9 combines with J gene TRBJ2-6; D is unclear. Trimming took off 5 bases at V and 0 bases at J, with 12 bases between the two ends. This CDR3 contains 16 residues. CDR1 SGDLS and CDR2 YYNGEE come from the germline V gene. The CDR3 loop is CASSETGSSGANVLTF. The CDR3 DNA sequence: TGTGCCAGCAGTGAGACGGGCAGCTCTGGGGCCAACGTCCTGACTTTC.

In its sample, this clonotype was seen once. The chain joins TRBV7-8 to TRBJ1-6; weak D call: TRBD1 (5 bases). This CDR3 contains 15 residues. V dropped 4 bases and J dropped 7 bases, with 14 bases sitting between them. Germline CDR1 SGHVS, CDR2 FQNEAQ. For the CDR3, the DNA is TGTGCCAGCAGCTCAGAACCCCGGGGGAATTCACCCCTCCACTTT. Protein product: CASSSEPRGNSPLHF.

This clonotype has ten or more counts. The J gene is TRBJ1-2, the V gene TRBV15; D uncertain. Germline CDR1 LNHNV, CDR2 YYDKDF (reference sequence). CDR3 length: 12 amino acids. Trimming took 9 bases from V and 0 from J, leaving 8 bases between them. CDR3 protein: CATSITNYGYTF. Here the CDR3 DNA reads TGTGCCACGTCAATCACTAACTATGGCTACACCTTC.

This clonotype appeared many times. V gene TRBV2 combines with J gene TRBJ1-2, with TRBD1 as a possible D gene (6 bases). V lost 5 bases to trimming and J lost 3 bases, with 10 bases between them. The CDR3 has 13 residues. The germline V gene has CDR1 SNHLY and CDR2 FYNNEI. The CDR3 spells CASSTGPDYGYTF. CDR3 nucleotide sequence: TGTGCCAGCAGTACAGGGCCGGACTATGGCTACACCTTC.

The chain joins TRBV6-5 to TRBJ2-7, with 8 bases matching TRBD1. This CDR3 is built from 14 residues. CDR1 and CDR2 from the germline V gene are MNHEY and SVGAGI. V lost 4 bases and J lost 5; bases outside the gene matches: 7. The CDR3 reads CASSSMGQDDEQYF. DNA for the CDR3: TGTGCCAGCAGTTCAATGGGACAGGACGACGAGCAGTACTTC.

This clonotype has at least ten counts. The V and J genes are TRBV7-8 and TRBJ2-7, with D perhaps TRBD2 (6 bases). Trimming cost V 4 bases and J 2 bases, with 12 bases left between them. The germline CDR1 and CDR2 sequences are SGHVS and FQNEAQ. This CDR3 contains 14 residues. CDR3 region: CASSWFGEAYEQYF. CDR3 sequence (DNA): TGTGCCAGCAGCTGGTTTGGGGAGGCCTACGAGCAGTACTTC.

The chain couples TRBV9 to TRBJ1-4, with a weak D call TRBD1 (6 bases). CDR1 is SGDLS and CDR2 is YYNGEE in the germline V gene. V was clipped by 4 bases and J by 3 bases, with 13 bases between them. The CDR3 is made up of 15 amino acids. CDR3 amino acids: CASSPDSWSNEKLFF. In nucleotides, the CDR3 is TGTGCCAGCAGCCCGGACAGCTGGTCTAATGAAAAACTGTTTTTT.

The V gene is TRBV18, the J gene TRBJ1-4; D unresolved. Trimming cost V 3 bases and J 8 bases, with 16 bases left between them. The CDR3 sequence is 15 residues long. CDR1 and CDR2 from the germline V gene are KGHSH and LQKENI. CDR3 protein: CASSPTGSSGEKLFF. CDR3 DNA: TGTGCCAGCTCACCCACCGGTTCCTCGGGGGAAAAACTGTTTTTT.

This clonotype was detected many times. The CDR3 loop reads CASSLDRVPYEQYF. The DNA of the CDR3 is TGTGCCAGCAGCTTAGACAGGGTCCCCTACGAGCAGTACTTC. The chain has TRBV7-8 and TRBJ2-7; D possibly corresponds to TRBD1 (6 bases). Germline V gene sequence: CDR1 SGHVS, CDR2 FQNEAQ. This CDR3 has 14 amino acids. Between the trimmed V and J ends, which lost 1 base and 2 bases, there was a span of 9 bases.

This clonotype is a singleton in its sample. Mismatch with germline at one junction end may stem from a read error. The chain uses TRBV5-1 and TRBJ2-7; D is unresolved. This CDR3 comprises 14 residues. Per germline, CDR1 SGHRS and CDR2 YFSETQ. CDR3 DNA: TGCGCCAGCAGCATGGACGCTCACTCCTACGGGCAGTACTTC. The encoded protein is CASSMDAHSYGQYF.

The chain combines TRBV19 with TRBJ1-1; no clear D gene. The V end was cut by 3 bases, the J end by 1 base, with 6 bases between. The CDR3 extends over 13 amino acids. Germline V gene sequence: CDR1 LNHDA, CDR2 SQIVND (reference sequence). CDR3 sequence (DNA): TGTGCCAGTAGTATTTTGAGGAACACTGAAGCTTTCTTT. This sequence encodes CASSILRNTEAFF.

This chain connects TRBV13 to TRBJ1-4; 9 bases fit TRBD1. The germline V gene encodes CDR1 PRHDT and CDR2 FYEKMQ (reference sequence). There are 13 residues in the CDR3. The V segment lost 0 bases and the J segment 12 bases; nucleotides outside the gene matches: 2. The CDR3 region has the DNA TGTGCCAGCAGCTTAGGACAGGGGGCAGAACTGTTTTTT. Its protein product is CASSLGQGAELFF.

The chain uses TRBV19 and TRBJ2-6; weak D call: TRBD1 (6 bases). This CDR3 has 16 residues. V dropped 9 bases and J dropped 0 bases, with 15 bases sitting between them. In germline, CDR1 is LNHDA, CDR2 SQIVND (reference sequence). The CDR3 DNA reads TGTGCCAGCAGTTTACAGGGCATCTCTGGGGCCAACGTCCTGACTTTC. Its protein product is CASSLQGISGANVLTF.

This clonotype was observed many times. The chain has TRBV20-1 and TRBJ2-7; no firm D call. Per the germline V gene, CDR1 is DFQATT and CDR2 is SNEGSKA (reference sequence). Trimming removed 3 bases from V and 3 bases from J, with 6 bases in between. The CDR3 has 11 residues. CDR3 loop: CSASWDYEQYF. The CDR3, as DNA: TGCAGTGCTAGTTGGGACTACGAGCAGTACTTC.

The rearrangement uses TRBV20-1 and TRBJ1-2; D is unresolved. Per the germline V gene, CDR1 is DFQATT and CDR2 is SNEGSKA (reference sequence). The CDR3 spans 13 residues. V was clipped by 0 bases and J by 2 bases, with 7 bases between them. Here the CDR3 reads CSAREWQNYGYTF. The DNA of the CDR3 is TGCAGTGCTAGAGAGTGGCAGAACTATGGCTACACCTTC.

This clonotype was picked up a small number of times. This chain joins TRBV24-1 and TRBJ1-2; weak D call: TRBD1 (6 bases). Germline CDR1 KGHDR, CDR2 SFDVKD. This CDR3 contains 12 residues. With 9 bases removed from V and 6 bases from J, the gap between germline ends came to 13 bases. The CDR3: CATLQGIDGYTF. CDR3 nucleotide sequence: TGTGCCACCTTGCAGGGGATTGATGGCTACACCTTC.

About this clonotype: A much more abundant neighbour one base away suggests this may be a read error. The CDR3 region is CASSLWARSEAFF. DNA for the CDR3: TGTGCCAGCAGCTTATGGGCCAGGTCTGAAGCTTTCTTT. V is TRBV11-3 and J is TRBJ1-1; unclear D gene. Between the trimmed V and J ends, which lost 2 bases and 6 bases, there was a span of 10 bases. CDR3 length equals 13 residues. CDR1 and CDR2 (germline): SGHNT, YENEEA.

This clonotype was counted between two and nine times. The J gene is TRBJ2-5, the V gene TRBV12-3 or TRBV12-4; a weak D match, TRBD1 (5 bases). V shed 3 bases and J shed 9 bases, with 11 bases lying between them. The CDR3 covers 12 residues. The CDR3 nucleotides read TGTGCCAGCAGTTTCAGGACATTGGCCCAGTACTTC. Protein product: CASSFRTLAQYF.

The chain uses TRBV2 and TRBJ2-7; D assignment may be TRBD1 or TRBD2 (5 bases each). This CDR3 spans 15 amino acids. The germline CDR1 and CDR2 sequences are SNHLY and FYNNEI. V was cut by 6 bases and J by 2 bases, with 17 bases left in between. CDR3 nucleotide sequence: TGTGCCAGCAGATCCCAGGGACGATATGCCTACGAGCAGTACTTC. This translates into CASRSQGRYAYEQYF.

At least ten counts were recorded for this clonotype. The V and J genes are TRBV2 and TRBJ1-4; D unclear. The CDR3 extends over 13 amino acids. Germline CDR1 reads SNHLY; CDR2 reads FYNNEI. V lost 2 bases, J lost 7 bases, and 8 bases lay in between. CDR3 sequence (DNA): TGTGCCAGCAGTGAATCGGAAGGTGAAAAACTGTTTTTT. Protein product: CASSESEGEKLFF.